The 4 T cell receptor beta chains given below trace back to one sample, sequenced in a study of beta chain features in type 1 diabetes. Of the isolated RNA, all was reverse transcribed, and so the sequenced material was expressed TCRB transcripts. Assay used: immunoSEQ multiplex PCR; TCRdb lists only in-frame clones, some missing. Of some 150,000 clones in the sample, 48% were seen once. The sequencing input was Tregs from blood. These receptor sequences come from a man aged 18 to 35 in good health.

In regard to this clone: One end of the junction varies from germline; a read error may be responsible. The chain is built from TRBV2 and TRBJ2-5; D possibly corresponds to TRBD2 (7 bases). Germline assignment: CDR1 SNHLY and CDR2 FYNNEI. The CDR3 runs 14 residues. CDR3 amino acids: CASSERGREEAQYF. The CDR3 region has the DNA TGTGCCAGCAGTGAGCGGGGGCGGGAAGAGGCCCAGTACTTC.

The CDR3 region is CASSARYEQYF. CDR3 nucleotides: TGTGCCAGCAGTGCCCGGTACGAGCAGTACTTC. This chain links TRBV2 with TRBJ2-7; D remains ambiguous. V lost 4 bases and J 4 bases, leaving 5 bases between the germline ends. Germline assignment: CDR1 SNHLY and CDR2 FYNNEI. The CDR3 spans 11 residues.

The rearrangement links TRBV4-3 to TRBJ1-4, with D tentatively TRBD1 (6 bases). The CDR3 loop spans 18 amino acids. Trimming stripped 9 bases from V and 0 bases from J, with 23 bases between. Germline loops: CDR1 LGHNA, CDR2 YSLEER. In DNA, the CDR3 is TGCGCCAGTCGAAAAGGGCCCCAGGGGTCTGCAACTAATGAAAAACTGTTTTTT. Protein: CASRKGPQGSATNEKLFF.

The V gene is TRBV7-8, the J gene TRBJ2-1; 10 bases are a match to TRBD2. The CDR3 totals 16 residues. Germline V gene data show CDR1 as SGHVS and CDR2 as FQNEAQ. The ends lost 5 bases at V and 9 bases at J; junction bases unmatched: 13. CDR3 DNA sequence: TGTGCCAGCAGCAGACCGGGACTAGCGATCTTCAGTGAGCAGTTCTTC. It encodes CASSRPGLAIFSEQFF.